This T cell receptor (beta chain) was recovered during a study of T-cell reconstitution after alpha-beta-depleted transplantation in children. General study findings and limits: By about two months after transplant, alpha-beta T cells reportedly arose from several hundred graft clones that had expanded. Some patients' high day-60 TCRbeta diversity was attributed to recipient cells surviving conditioning. T-cell counts and diversity at one year following transplant were attributed mainly to newly produced T cells.

For TCRbeta, the library was prepared with unique molecular identifiers. TCRdb reanalysed the PCR reads using MiXCR and keeps one entry per CDR3 protein. The repertoire holds 300,000 to 400,000 distinct CDR3 sequences, with 15% to 20% as singletons. The CDR3 is 14 amino acids. Germline V gives CDR1 MNHEY, CDR2 SVGEGT. V was trimmed by 6 bases and J by 6 bases, leaving 15 bases between them. The sample holds many counts of this clonotype. Antigen specificity is unknown. This sequence joins TRBV6-2 or TRBV6-3 and TRBJ2-1; D is possibly TRBD1 (6 bases). Sequencing used PBMCs, mostly from graft donor cells, obtained 360 days after TCRalphabeta/CD19-depleted stem cell transplant. This receptor was obtained from a male patient under 10 years old who had a stem cell transplant for acute lymphoblastic leukemia, so the T cells may come from the graft donor. This chain's CDR3 is CASSRYSRGNEQFF. The DNA for the CDR3 is TGTGCCAGCAGCCGCTACTCCAGGGGCAATGAGCAGTTCTTC.